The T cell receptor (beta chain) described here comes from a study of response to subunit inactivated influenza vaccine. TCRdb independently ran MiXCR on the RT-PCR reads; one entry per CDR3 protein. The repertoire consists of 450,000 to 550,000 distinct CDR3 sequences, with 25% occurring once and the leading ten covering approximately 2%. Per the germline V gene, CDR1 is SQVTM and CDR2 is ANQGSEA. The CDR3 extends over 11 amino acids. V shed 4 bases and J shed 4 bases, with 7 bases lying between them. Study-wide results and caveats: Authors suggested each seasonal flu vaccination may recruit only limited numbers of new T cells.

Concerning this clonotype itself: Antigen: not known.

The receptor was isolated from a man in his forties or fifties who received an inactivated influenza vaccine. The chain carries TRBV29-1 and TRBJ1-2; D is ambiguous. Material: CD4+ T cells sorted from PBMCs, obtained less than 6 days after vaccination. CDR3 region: CSVVQTYGYTF. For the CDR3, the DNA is TGCAGCGTTGTTCAGACCTATGGCTACACCTTC.